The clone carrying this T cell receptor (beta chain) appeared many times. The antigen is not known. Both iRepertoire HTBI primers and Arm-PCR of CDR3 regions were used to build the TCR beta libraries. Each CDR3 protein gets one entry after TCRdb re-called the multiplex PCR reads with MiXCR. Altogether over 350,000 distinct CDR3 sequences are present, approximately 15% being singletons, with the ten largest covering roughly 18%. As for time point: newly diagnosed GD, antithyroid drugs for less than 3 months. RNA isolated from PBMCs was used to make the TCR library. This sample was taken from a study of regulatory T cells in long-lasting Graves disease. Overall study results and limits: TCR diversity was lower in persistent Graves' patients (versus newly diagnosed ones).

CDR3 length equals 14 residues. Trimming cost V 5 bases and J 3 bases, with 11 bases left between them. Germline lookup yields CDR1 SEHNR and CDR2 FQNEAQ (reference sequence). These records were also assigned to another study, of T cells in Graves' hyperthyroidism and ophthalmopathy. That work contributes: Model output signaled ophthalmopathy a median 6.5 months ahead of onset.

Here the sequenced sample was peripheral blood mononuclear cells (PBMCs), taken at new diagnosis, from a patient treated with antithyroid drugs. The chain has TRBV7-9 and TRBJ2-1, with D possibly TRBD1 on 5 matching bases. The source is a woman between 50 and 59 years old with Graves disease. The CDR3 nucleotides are TGTGCCAGCAGCCGATCGACAGACTACAATGAGCAGTTCTTC. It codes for CASSRSTDYNEQFF.